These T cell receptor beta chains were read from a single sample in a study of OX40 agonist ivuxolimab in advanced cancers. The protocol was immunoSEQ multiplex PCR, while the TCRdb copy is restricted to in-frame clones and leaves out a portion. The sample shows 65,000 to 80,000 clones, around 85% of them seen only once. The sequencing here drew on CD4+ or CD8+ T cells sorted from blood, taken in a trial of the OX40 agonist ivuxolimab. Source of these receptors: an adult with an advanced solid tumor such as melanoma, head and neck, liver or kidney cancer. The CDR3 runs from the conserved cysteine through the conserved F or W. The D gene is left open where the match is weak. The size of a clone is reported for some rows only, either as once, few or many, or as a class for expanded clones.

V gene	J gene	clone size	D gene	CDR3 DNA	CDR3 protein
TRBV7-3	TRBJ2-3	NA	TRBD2	TGTGCCAGCAGCTTAGGAGCGGGGGCTAGCGGGAGCGCAGATACGCAGTATTTT	CASSLGAGASGSADTQYF
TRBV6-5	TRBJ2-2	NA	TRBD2	TGTGCCAGCATGGCGGGAGGGGTCGGGGAGCTGTTTTTT	CASMAGGVGELFF
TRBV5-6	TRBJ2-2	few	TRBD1	TGTGCCAGCAGCACCGGACAGGGGGCGCACACCGGGGAGCTGTTTTTT	CASSTGQGAHTGELFF
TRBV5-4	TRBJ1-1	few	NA	TGTGCCAGCAGCTTGAAGCGGAACACTGAAGCTTTCTTT	CASSLKRNTEAFF
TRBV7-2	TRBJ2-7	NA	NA	TGTGCCAGCAGCCTCTCCTACGAGCAGTACTTC	CASSLSYEQYF
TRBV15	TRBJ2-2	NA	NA	TGTGCCACCAGCAGAGGGCGCAAACAGGGAACCGGGGAGCTGTTTTTT	CATSRGRKQGTGELFF
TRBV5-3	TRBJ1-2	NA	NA	TGTGCCAGAAGCTTGATGTGGGGAGGCTACACCTTC	CARSLMWGGYTF
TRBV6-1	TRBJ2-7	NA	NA	TGTGCCAGCGGCCGGCAGAGCTCCTACGAGCAGTACTTC	CASGRQSSYEQYF
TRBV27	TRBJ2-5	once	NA	TGTGCCAGCAGTTCCAGACTGAGGGCGGGAGTAGGGGGGGGTCAAGAGACCCAGTACTTC	CASSSRLRAGVGGGQETQYF
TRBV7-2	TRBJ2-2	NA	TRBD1	TGTGCCAGCAGCTTAGGAGGACAGGCGGCCACCGGGGAGCTGTTTTTT	CASSLGGQAATGELFF
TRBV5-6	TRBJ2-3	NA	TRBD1	TGTGCCAGCAGCCTGGGACAGGGGATCCTCACAGATACGCAGTATTTT	CASSLGQGILTDTQYF
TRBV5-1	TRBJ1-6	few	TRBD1	TGCGCCAGCAGCCCAGACAGGGCTAGGGCTTCACCCCTCCACTTT	CASSPDRARASPLHF
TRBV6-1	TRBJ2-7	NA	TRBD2	TGTGCCAGCAGTACTAGCGGGAGGGTCGACGAGCAGTACTTC	CASSTSGRVDEQYF
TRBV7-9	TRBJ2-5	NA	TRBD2	TGTGCCAGCAGCTTCGGTGGGAGGGCCGGAGAGACCCAGTACTTC	CASSFGGRAGETQYF
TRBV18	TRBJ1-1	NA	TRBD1	TGTGCCAGCCTCGGGACAGTGAACACTGAAGCTTTCTTT	CASLGTVNTEAFF
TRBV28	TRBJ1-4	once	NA	TGTGCCAGCACCCAACGGAGGGGCACTAATGAAAAACTGTTTTTT	CASTQRRGTNEKLFF
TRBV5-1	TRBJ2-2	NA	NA	TGCGCCAGCAGCACCGGACAGAGAAACACCGGGGAGCTGTTTTTT	CASSTGQRNTGELFF
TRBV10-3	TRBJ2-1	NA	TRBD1	TGTGCCATCAGGGGGACAGGGGTTTCCTACAATGAGCAGTTCTTC	CAIRGTGVSYNEQFF
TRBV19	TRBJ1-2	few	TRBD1	TGTGCCAGTACCCTGGGACAGGGTGTTGATTTTGGCTACACCTTC	CASTLGQGVDFGYTF
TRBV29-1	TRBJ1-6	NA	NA	TGCAGCGTCCAGGGAACCCTTGAGTCACCCCTCCACTTT	CSVQGTLESPLHF
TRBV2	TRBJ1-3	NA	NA	TGTGCCAGCAGCAGGGATAATGCTGGAAACACCATATATTTT	CASSRDNAGNTIYF
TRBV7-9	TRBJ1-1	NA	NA	TGTGCCAGCAGCTTAGAGGTCAGGGGTAGGGAAGCTTTCTTT	CASSLEVRGREAFF
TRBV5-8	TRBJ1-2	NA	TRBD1	TGTGCCAGCAGTCCGGGACAGGGAAGTTATGGCTACACCTTC	CASSPGQGSYGYTF
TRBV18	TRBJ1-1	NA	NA	TGTGCCAGCTCACCACTGATCAGTTTGAACACTGAAGCTTTCTTT	CASSPLISLNTEAFF
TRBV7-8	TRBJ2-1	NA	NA	TGTGCCAGCAGCTTCGAGACTAAGTGGTTCAGCAATGAGCAGTTCTTC	CASSFETKWFSNEQFF
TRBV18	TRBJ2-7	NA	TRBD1	TGTGCCAGCTCCCACGGGACAGGGGAGGTCGAGCAGTACTTC	CASSHGTGEVEQYF
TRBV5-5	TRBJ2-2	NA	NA	TGTGCCAGCAGCCTGCGGGCAGGGGTGAACACCGGGGAGCTGTTTTTT	CASSLRAGVNTGELFF
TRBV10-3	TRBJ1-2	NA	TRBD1	TGTGCCATCAGTGAGTCGACTTACAGGGGAGGTGGCTACACCTTC	CAISESTYRGGGYTF
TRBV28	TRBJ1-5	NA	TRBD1	TGTGCCAGCAGTAAGATCGGGACAGGCCCCAATCAGCCCCAGCATTTT	CASSKIGTGPNQPQHF
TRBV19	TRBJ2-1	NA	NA	TGTGCCAGTAGTACCCCGCGAGGGAGTAGTGTTGCGCGGTCCTACAATGAGCAGTTCTTC	CASSTPRGSSVARSYNEQFF
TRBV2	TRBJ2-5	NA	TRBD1	TGTGCCAGCAGTTTGGGGACAGGGACCCAAGAGACCCAGTACTTC	CASSLGTGTQETQYF
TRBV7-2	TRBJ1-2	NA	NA	TGTGCCAGCAGCTTAGACAGATTCTATGGCTACACCTTC	CASSLDRFYGYTF
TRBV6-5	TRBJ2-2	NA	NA	TGTGCCAGCAGTTACTGGGGGAACACCGGGGAGCTGTTTTTT	CASSYWGNTGELFF